A single sample is the source of the 17 T cell receptor beta chains below, sequenced in a study of T cells in Graves' hyperthyroidism and ophthalmopathy. What was amplified from RNA transcripts were TCR beta CDR3 regions. The TCR CDR3 was amplified in a first-round RT-PCR using the HTBI primer set. One entry per CDR3 protein results from TCRdb running MiXCR on the multiplex PCR reads. The sample has some 580,000 distinct CDR3 sequences, around 15% seen once. The specimen was blood. Every receptor here comes from a woman between 35 and 50 years old with Graves' ophthalmopathy.

This clonotype was observed a few times. The chain recombines TRBV20-1 with TRBJ2-7; 12 positions agree with TRBD1. The CDR3 runs 13 residues. V shed 5 bases, J shed 6 bases, and the junction held 5 bases outside the gene matches. CDR1 and CDR2 (germline): DFQATT, SNEGSKA (reference sequence). CDR3 nucleotide sequence: TGCAGTGCTTATGGGACAGGGGGCGGCGAGCAGTACTTC. This translates into CSAYGTGGGEQYF.

The chain recombines TRBV5-1 with TRBJ2-2; weak D call: TRBD2 (5 bases). V was pared by 5 bases and J by 5 bases, with 10 bases between. The V gene's germline CDR1 is SGHRS and CDR2 YFSETQ. The CDR3 runs to 13 residues. The CDR3 coding sequence is TGCGCCAGCAGAAGACCGGGGACCGGGGAGCTGTTTTTT. It yields the protein CASRRPGTGELFF.

The chain has TRBV28 and TRBJ2-7; D is undetermined. The V end was cut by 5 bases, the J end by 6 bases, with 8 bases between. CDR1 is MDHEN, CDR2 SYDVKM, per germline. The CDR3 consists of 11 residues. The CDR3 DNA reads as TGTGCCAGCAGTGTCACGATCGAGCAGTACTTC. Encoded protein: CASSVTIEQYF.

This clonotype was counted many times. CDR3 nucleotides: TGTGCCAGCAGTGAAGGAAGCGGGGGGGCCAATGAGCAGTTCTTC. Protein: CASSEGSGGANEQFF. The gene calls are TRBV6-1 and TRBJ2-1, with TRBD2 matching 10 bases. Germline V gene data show CDR1 as MNHNS and CDR2 as SASEGT. The J segment lost 6 bases and the V segment lost 1 base, leaving 3 bases of the junction unmatched. The CDR3 runs to 15 residues.

The chain combines TRBV5-5 with TRBJ2-1, with D possibly TRBD2 on 6 matching bases. The germline V gene has CDR1 SGHKS and CDR2 YYEKEE (reference sequence). This CDR3 contains 17 residues. V dropped 1 base and J dropped 1 base, with 15 bases sitting between them. The DNA for the CDR3 is TGTGCCAGCAGCTTGCGTAGCGGTTTCGGGTCCTACAATGAGCAGTTCTTC. This sequence encodes CASSLRSGFGSYNEQFF.

The chain couples TRBV6-5 to TRBJ2-1; 11 bases agree with TRBD2. The CDR3 is 16 residues long. Germline-derived CDR1 and CDR2 are MNHEY and SVGAGI. V gave up 2 bases and J gave up 6 bases; unmatched junction bases: 6. The CDR3 spells CASSYQGLAEFNEQFF. The CDR3 bases are TGTGCCAGCAGTTACCAGGGACTAGCGGAGTTCAATGAGCAGTTCTTC.

The sample holds a few counts of this clonotype. The chain recombines TRBV6-1 with TRBJ2-5, with 9 bases identical to TRBD2. From germline, CDR1 is MNHNS and CDR2 SASEGT. The CDR3 has 17 amino acids. V dropped 5 bases and J dropped 4; count of bases not matched to a gene: 14. Written as DNA, the CDR3 is TGTGCCAGCAGTCCCTATAGCGGGGGAGCGTTGGCAGAGACCCAGTACTTC. It is translated as CASSPYSGGALAETQYF.

This clonotype was counted between two and nine times. The rearrangement joins TRBV12-5 to TRBJ1-1; TRBD1 matches 8 bases. J was trimmed by 6 bases and V by 7 bases; bases with no gene match: 10. Germline CDR1 and CDR2: LGHNT and FRNRAP. The CDR3 loop spans 14 amino acids. CDR3 region: CASAPGQGKPEAFF. In nucleotides, the CDR3 is TGTGCTAGTGCCCCAGGACAGGGAAAGCCTGAAGCTTTCTTT.

CDR3 loop: CSARSGLGEGGYNEQFF. The CDR3 DNA sequence: TGCAGTGCTAGATCGGGCTTGGGGGAGGGGGGGTACAATGAGCAGTTCTTC. The gene calls are TRBV20-1 and TRBJ2-1, with a possible D match to TRBD2 (7 bases). Germline V lookup: CDR1 DFQATT, CDR2 SNEGSKA (reference sequence). Trimming left V 2 bases short and J 4 bases short, with 21 bases between. The length of the CDR3 is 17 residues.

This clonotype showed up just a few times. The CDR3 coding sequence is TGCAGTGCCTCAGATAGCGAAAACACAGATACGCAGTATTTT. Amino acids: CSASDSENTDTQYF. The chain carries TRBV20-1 and TRBJ2-3; a possible D gene is TRBD2 (5 bases). V was trimmed by 6 bases and J by 2 bases, leaving 15 bases between them. This CDR3 is 14 amino acids long. Germline loops: CDR1 DFQATT, CDR2 SNEGSKA (reference sequence).

This rearrangement joins TRBV5-1 to TRBJ2-7; 12 bases are shared with TRBD2. V gave up 4 bases and J gave up 8 bases; unmatched junction bases: 7. CDR1 SGHRS and CDR2 YFSETQ come from the germline V gene. There are 14 residues in the CDR3. In DNA, the CDR3 is TGCGCCAGCAGCACGGCGACTAGCGGGAGTAAGCAGTACTTC. It is translated as CASSTATSGSKQYF.

This clonotype appeared many times. The rearrangement joins TRBV30 to TRBJ1-2; D might be TRBD1 (5 bases). The CDR3 covers 15 residues. CDR1 and CDR2 (germline): GTSNPN, SVGIG (reference sequence). V lost 3 bases and J 7 bases, leaving 21 bases between the germline ends. CDR3 sequence: CAWRGTTTERGGYTF. In DNA, the CDR3 is TGTGCCTGGAGGGGAACGACAACCGAAAGGGGTGGCTACACCTTC. The variable domain in full, completed from reference TRBV30 and TRBJ1-2, reads SQTIHQWPATLVQPVGSPLSLECTVEGTSNPNLYWYRQAAGRGLQLLFYSVGIGQISSEVPQNLSASRPQDRQFILSSKKLLLSDSGFYLCAWRGTTTERGGYTFGSGTRLTVV.

This clonotype was detected ten times or more. This chain uses TRBV28 with TRBJ1-5, with TRBD1 as a possible D gene (6 bases). CDR1 and CDR2 (germline): MDHEN, SYDVKM. The germline V and J ends were trimmed by 1 base and 4 bases, with 11 bases remaining between them. The CDR3 is 15 amino acids. The CDR3 sequence: CASSLLRQGNQPQHF. DNA of the CDR3: TGTGCCAGCAGTTTATTGAGGCAGGGGAATCAGCCCCAGCATTTT.

The sample holds many counts of this clonotype. The genes are TRBV5-6 and TRBJ2-7, with a weak D call TRBD2 (6 bases). Trimming pared 0 bases from V and 6 bases from J, leaving 13 bases between. Germline CDR1 reads SGHDT; CDR2 reads YYEEEE. The length of the CDR3 is 14 residues. The CDR3 DNA sequence: TGTGCCAGCAGCTTGGTTCTAGCGACGGGCGAGCAGTACTTC. Its protein is CASSLVLATGEQYF. The full variable domain, in which reference TRBV5-6 and TRBJ2-7 provide the parts outside the CDR3, is DAGVTQSPTHLIKTRGQQVTLRCSPKSGHDTVSWYQQALGQGPQFIFQYYEEEERQRGNFPDRFSGHQFPNYSSELNVNALLLGDSALYLCASSLVLATGEQYFGPGTRLTVT.

In this sample, this clonotype turned up a few times. The chain recombines TRBV2 with TRBJ2-3; D unclear. The V gene's germline CDR1 is SNHLY and CDR2 FYNNEI. The CDR3 contains 15 residues. Trimming left V 4 bases short and J 0 bases short, with 11 bases between. This CDR3 is CASSAWGTSTDTQYF. In DNA, the CDR3 is TGTGCCAGCAGTGCCTGGGGAACTAGCACAGATACGCAGTATTTT.

As regards this clonotype: This may be a read error: a much more frequent sequence differs by one nucleotide. The J gene is TRBJ2-7, the V gene TRBV15; D possibly corresponds to TRBD2 (5 bases). The CDR3 extends over 14 amino acids. Germline CDR1 is LNHNV and CDR2 is YYDKDF (reference sequence). The CDR3 sequence is CATSGRRTSYEQHF. The CDR3 coding sequence is TGTGCCACCAGCGGCCGACGGACTTCCTACGAGCAGCACTTC.

Ten or more counts support this clonotype. A junction boundary mismatches the germline segment, possibly from a read error. The chain links TRBV7-3 to TRBJ2-3; 9 nucleotides align to TRBD2. From germline, CDR1 is SGHTA and CDR2 FQGTGA. The CDR3 extends over 16 amino acids. CDR3 sequence (DNA): TGTGCCAGCAGTTTAACAGCGGGAGGTCGCACAGATACGCAGTATTTT. Protein: CASSLTAGGRTDTQYF. The whole variable domain, remainder taken from reference TRBV7-3 and TRBJ2-3, is GAGVSQTPSNKVTEKGKYVELRCDPISGHTALYWYRQSLGQGPEFLIYFQGTGAADDSGLPNDRFFAVRPEGSVSTLKIQRTERGDSAVYLCASSLTAGGRTDTQYFGPGTRLTVL.